This passage covers 26 T cell receptor beta chains from one sample sequenced in a study of blood T cell repertoires in COVID-19. Profiling relied on immunoSEQ multiplex PCR, and the TCRdb table lists in-frame clones only, not all of them. The table includes about 190,000 clones, over 75% detected once. The sample comprised peripheral blood. The receptors here all came from a woman aged 40 to 49 who had recovered from COVID-19.

This clone was seen more than once but under ten times. The same CDR3 also results from other DNA sequences found in this sample. This rearrangement joins TRBV2 to TRBJ2-7, with 8 bases identical to TRBD1. The CDR3 extends over 14 amino acids. From germline, CDR1 is SNHLY and CDR2 FYNNEI. J gave up 3 bases and V 4 bases, and 5 bases lay outside the gene matches. The CDR3 is CASSVGTGDYEQYF. The CDR3 region has the DNA TGTGCCAGCAGTGTCGGGACAGGCGACTACGAGCAGTACTTC.

The chain links TRBV19 to TRBJ2-1; 8 bases map to TRBD1. There are 15 residues in the CDR3. J gave up 8 bases and V 5 bases, and 11 bases lay outside the gene matches. Germline values: CDR1 LNHDA, CDR2 SQIVND (reference sequence). CDR3 amino acids: CASSLEKGQGYEQFF. CDR3 nucleotide sequence: TGTGCCAGTAGTCTGGAGAAAGGACAGGGATATGAGCAGTTCTTC.

V and J are TRBV16 and TRBJ1-2; 7 positions agree with TRBD1. The CDR3 extends over 14 amino acids. The germline V gene encodes CDR1 KGHSY and CDR2 FQNENV. Unmatched junction bases numbered 2, after V lost 0 bases and J lost 4 bases. CDR3 sequence reads: CASSQSGDSYGYTF. In DNA, the CDR3 is TGTGCCAGCAGCCAATCGGGGGACAGCTATGGCTACACCTTC.

The chain recombines TRBV7-2 with TRBJ2-5; the D gene is possibly TRBD1 (6 bases). Germline loops: CDR1 SGHTA, CDR2 FQGNSA. Trimming pared 5 bases from V and 1 base from J, leaving 11 bases between. The CDR3 length is 14 residues. CDR3 sequence: CASSLRTVQETQYF. CDR3 sequence (DNA): TGTGCCAGCAGCCTCCGGACAGTCCAAGAGACCCAGTACTTC. Combining the CDR3 with reference TRBV7-2 and TRBJ2-5 gives the whole variable domain GAGVSQSPSNKVTEKGKDVELRCDPISGHTALYWYRQSLGQGLEFLIYFQGNSAPDKSGLPSDRFSAERTGGSVSTLTIQRTQQEDSAVYLCASSLRTVQETQYFGPGTRLLVL.

The chain combines TRBV5-1 with TRBJ2-1; 7 bases fit TRBD1. The CDR3 is 13 amino acids. Germline CDR1 and CDR2: SGHRS and YFSETQ. The V and J ends lost 2 bases and 4 bases, in that order; junction bases with no gene match: 0. DNA of the CDR3: TGCGCCAGCAGCTTACAGGGGTACAATGAGCAGTTCTTC. Its protein product is CASSLQGYNEQFF.

The chain joins TRBV6-5 to TRBJ2-2; TRBD1 aligns across 9 bases. The ends lost 6 bases at V and 8 bases at J; junction bases unmatched: 7. In germline, CDR1 is MNHEY, CDR2 SVGAGI. The CDR3 runs to 14 residues. In DNA form, the CDR3 reads TGTGCCAGCAGGGGACAGGGTGGTGCGGGGGAGCTGTTTTTT. Translation: CASRGQGGAGELFF.

In DNA form, the CDR3 reads TGTGCCAGCAGCCAAGGAGGTACCTTAGCGGGAGAAAAAAACGAGCAGTACTTC. Protein: CASSQGGTLAGEKNEQYF. This sequence joins TRBV14 and TRBJ2-7; 9 bases line up with TRBD2. V gave up 1 base and J gave up 5 bases; unmatched junction bases: 15. CDR3 length equals 18 residues. Germline V gene lookup returns CDR1 SGHDN and CDR2 FVKESK.

The chain recombines TRBV9 with TRBJ2-2; D possibly corresponds to TRBD2 (7 bases). Germline V gene lookup returns CDR1 SGDLS and CDR2 YYNGEE. The ends were cut back, 6 bases at V and 2 bases at J, with 20 bases in the middle. The CDR3 is 17 amino acids. The CDR3 loop is CASTYRLGGTNTGELFF. The CDR3 nucleotides read TGTGCCAGCACCTACCGATTGGGAGGGACAAACACCGGGGAGCTGTTTTTT.

This clone was seen only once. The V gene is TRBV6-5, the J gene TRBJ1-1; TRBD1 agrees at 8 bases. V gave up 7 bases and J gave up 2 bases; unmatched junction bases: 3. Looked up from germline, CDR1 is MNHEY and CDR2 is SVGAGI. This CDR3 region has 13 residues. CDR3 protein: CASIGQGNTEAFF. The CDR3, as DNA: TGTGCCAGCATAGGACAGGGAAACACTGAAGCTTTCTTT.

This sequence joins TRBV5-1 and TRBJ2-2; 15 positions agree with TRBD2. Germline V gives CDR1 SGHRS, CDR2 YFSETQ. The CDR3 has 17 amino acids. The J segment lost 7 bases and the V segment lost 2 bases, leaving 6 bases of the junction unmatched. The CDR3 DNA reads TGCGCCAGCAGCTTCCGGACTAGCGGGAGGGCCGGCGGGGAGCTGTTTTTT. Protein: CASSFRTSGRAGGELFF. Combining the CDR3 with reference TRBV5-1 and TRBJ2-2 gives the whole variable domain KAGVTQTPRYLIKTRGQQVTLSCSPISGHRSVSWYQQTPGQGLQFLFEYFSETQRNKGNFPGRFSGRQFSNSRSEMNVSTLELGDSALYLCASSFRTSGRAGGELFFGEGSRLTVL.

The CDR3 here is CAIRPGHGGNTIYF. The DNA of the CDR3 is TGTGCCATCAGGCCAGGGCACGGTGGAAACACCATATATTTT. The chain uses TRBV10-3 and TRBJ1-3; maybe TRBD1 (5 bases). Germline V gives CDR1 ENHRY, CDR2 SYGVKD. V gave up 6 bases and J gave up 3 bases, with 12 bases separating them. This CDR3 has 14 amino acids.

Only one count was recorded for this clone. The chain combines TRBV2 with TRBJ2-7; D is uncertain. The germline V and J ends were trimmed by 2 bases and 3 bases, with 8 bases remaining between them. This CDR3 contains 13 residues. The germline V gene has CDR1 SNHLY and CDR2 FYNNEI. The CDR3 is CASSETIRYEQYF. In nucleotides, the CDR3 is TGTGCCAGCAGTGAAACAATTCGCTACGAGCAGTACTTC. Using reference TRBV2 and TRBJ2-7 for the parts outside the CDR3, the full variable domain is EPEVTQTPSHQVTQMGQEVILRCVPISNHLYFYWYRQILGQKVEFLVSFYNNEISEKSEIFDDQFSVERPDGSNFTLKIRSTKLEDSAMYFCASSETIRYEQYFGPGTRLTVT.

The V call is TRBV3-1 (or the pseudogene TRBV3-2), the J call TRBJ2-7; 14 bases are a match to TRBD2. The germline CDR1 and CDR2 sequences are LGHDT and YNNKEL (reference sequence). The J segment lost 3 bases and the V segment lost 4 bases, leaving 5 bases of the junction unmatched. The CDR3 is 16 residues long. DNA of the CDR3: TGTGCCAGCAGCCCCGGGACTAGCGGGAGAAGCTACGAGCAGTACTTC. Its translation: CASSPGTSGRSYEQYF.

The chain employs TRBV2 and TRBJ2-2; 11 nucleotides agree with TRBD1. This CDR3 is 16 amino acids long. Germline CDR1 and CDR2: SNHLY and FYNNEI. V lost 6 bases and J lost 7; bases outside the gene matches: 10. CDR3 region: CASSPLWTGGIGELFF. CDR3 coding DNA: TGTGCCAGCAGCCCACTCTGGACAGGGGGCATCGGGGAGCTGTTTTTT.

The chain recombines TRBV28 with TRBJ2-7; D possibly corresponds to TRBD1 (6 bases). The CDR3 consists of 14 residues. Per the germline V gene, CDR1 is MDHEN and CDR2 is SYDVKM. Trimming removed 6 bases at V and 1 base at J, with 13 bases between. The CDR3 DNA is TGTGCCAGCAGCCAAACAGGGATTTCCTACGAGCAGTACTTC. It specifies CASSQTGISYEQYF. Using reference TRBV28 and TRBJ2-7 for the parts outside the CDR3, the full variable domain is DVKVTQSSRYLVKRTGEKVFLECVQDMDHENMFWYRQDPGLGLRLIYFSYDVKMKEKGDIPEGYSVSREKKERFSLILESASTNQTSMYLCASSQTGISYEQYFGPGTRLTVT.

The chain couples TRBV21-1 to TRBJ2-2; the table's D gene call, TRBD2, was not cross checked with the DNA. TRBV21-1 constitutes a pseudogene. The length of the CDR3 is 15 residues. CDR3 in amino acids: CASSSPSGATGELFF. DNA of the CDR3: TGTGCCAGCAGCTCTCCAAGCGGGGCAACCGGGGAGCTGTTTTTT.

The J gene is TRBJ2-7, the V gene TRBV4-3, with no clear D. The ends were cut back, 1 base at V and 2 bases at J, with 15 bases in the middle. Germline CDR1 is LGHNA and CDR2 is YSLEER. The CDR3 totals 16 residues. CDR3 loop: CASSQGAGQGTYEQYF. CDR3 DNA sequence: TGCGCCAGCAGCCAAGGGGCAGGCCAAGGAACCTACGAGCAGTACTTC.

The chain is built from TRBV6-2 or TRBV6-3 and TRBJ1-5; D not resolved. CDR1 is MNHEY and CDR2 is SVGEGT in the germline V gene. This CDR3 comprises 12 residues. The V gene lost 6 bases and the J gene lost 10 bases, with 13 bases spanning the gap. CDR3 nucleotide sequence: TGTGCCAGCAGCCGAGACCCAGGACCCCAGCATTTT. The encoded protein is CASSRDPGPQHF.

The CDR3 sequence is CASSRAGGPTDTQYF. The CDR3 DNA sequence: TGTGCCAGCAGTCGAGCGGGAGGGCCCACAGATACGCAGTATTTT. The chain has TRBV27 and TRBJ2-3; 10 bases match TRBD2. This CDR3 contains 15 residues. The germline CDR1 and CDR2 sequences are MNHEY and SMNVEV (reference sequence). The trim removed 5 bases at V and 2 bases at J, leaving 4 bases unmatched.

The chain employs TRBV19 and TRBJ2-1, with 8 bases matching TRBD2. CDR1 and CDR2 (germline): LNHDA, SQIVND (reference sequence). The CDR3 loop spans 14 amino acids. The ends lost 6 bases at V and 9 bases at J; junction bases unmatched: 10. CDR3 residues: CASRREAGVVEQFF. CDR3 sequence (DNA): TGTGCCAGTAGACGAGAAGCGGGAGTGGTTGAGCAGTTCTTC.

The chain carries TRBV5-1 and TRBJ1-2, with D possibly matching TRBD1 (6 bases). CDR1 and CDR2 from the germline V gene are SGHRS and YFSETQ. V was clipped by 2 bases and J by 8 bases, with 13 bases between them. The CDR3 sequence is 13 residues long. CDR3 in amino acids: CASSFAGTPGYTF. CDR3 nucleotide sequence: TGCGCCAGCAGCTTTGCCGGGACACCAGGCTACACCTTC.

There are a few counts of this clone. The chain combines TRBV28 with TRBJ2-1, with 9 bases aligning to TRBD1. Germline CDR1 and CDR2: MDHEN and SYDVKM. V dropped 6 bases and J dropped 6; count of bases not matched to a gene: 9. The CDR3 contains 15 residues. CDR3 DNA: TGTGCCAGCAGCCATAGAATGGGACAGGGCAATGAGCAGTTCTTC. Amino acids: CASSHRMGQGNEQFF.

The rearrangement links TRBV7-2 to TRBJ2-7, with 8 bases that match TRBD2. Germline assignment: CDR1 SGHTA and CDR2 FQGNSA. There are 16 residues in the CDR3. Trimming took 4 bases from V and 2 from J; bases not matched to a gene: 10. CDR3 sequence (DNA): TGTGCCAGCAGCTGGGGGCTAGCGGGTGCAGCCTACGAGCAGTACTTC. Its translation: CASSWGLAGAAYEQYF.

The chain uses TRBV14 and TRBJ1-1, with a weak D call TRBD1 (6 bases). From germline, CDR1 is SGHDN and CDR2 FVKESK. The CDR3 loop spans 15 amino acids. V lost 1 base to trimming and J lost 5 bases, with 14 bases between them. CDR3: CASSQARTEGTEAFF. The CDR3 DNA sequence: TGTGCCAGCAGCCAAGCTCGGACAGAAGGGACTGAAGCTTTCTTT.

The chain has TRBV5-1 and TRBJ2-7; 7 bases are a match to TRBD2. The V gene end was trimmed by 0 bases and the J gene end by 3 bases; junction bases not matched to a gene: 3. Looked up from germline, CDR1 is SGHRS and CDR2 is YFSETQ. CDR3 length: 14 residues. Here the CDR3 DNA reads TGCGCCAGCAGCTTGGCCGCGGGAGACTACGAGCAGTACTTC. Its protein is CASSLAAGDYEQYF.

This chain connects TRBV6-5 to TRBJ1-1; D call uncertain. The CDR3 length is 14 residues. The germline V gene has CDR1 MNHEY and CDR2 SVGAGI. With 2 bases removed from V and 1 base from J, the gap between germline ends came to 8 bases. The CDR3 nucleotides are TGTGCCAGCAGTTACGCGGCGGGGAACACTGAAGCTTTCTTT. Residues: CASSYAAGNTEAFF.